This T cell receptor beta chain was found in a study of control samples from healthy donors and cancer patients. Clones were sequenced by immunoSEQ multiplex PCR, and TCRdb holds only the in-frame ones, with some missing. The repertoire has under 65,000 clones, under 95% of them found once; the top ten carry about 0.91%. Germline CDR1 reads SGHTA; CDR2 reads FQGNSA. The CDR3 is 15 amino acids. Trimming took 0 bases from V and 4 from J, leaving 12 bases between them. The material sequenced was PBMCs. V gene TRBV7-2 combines with J gene TRBJ1-1; D is ambiguous. This receptor was obtained from a young man with colorectal cancer. The CDR3 sequence: CASSLAADLGTEAFF. The CDR3 DNA sequence: TGTGCCAGCAGCTTAGCTGCAGACTTGGGCACTGAAGCTTTCTTT.